This T cell receptor (beta chain) was captured by sequencing in a study of T cell responses to AZD1222 COVID-19 vaccine. General study results and limits: Spike regions recognized by vaccine-associated CD4 TCRs spanned the protein, led by 160-218 and 743-854. Of the AZD1222 recipients, only 6 or 7 were seropositive at baseline. Donors in the cohort were predominantly white British and more often female, and clonal diversity was possibly underestimated. Scientists sampled the repertoires only once the peak T cell response had passed.

Using immunoSEQ multiplex PCR, the repertoire was profiled, and TCRdb retains in-frame clones only, with some absent. The table lists approximately 97,000 clones, approximately 88% of them singletons, with 15% to 20% in the top ten. Germline CDR1 and CDR2: SGHNT and YENEEA. This CDR3 contains 16 residues. V lost 5 bases, J lost 4 bases, and 3 bases stayed unmatched. This clone has only a few counts. Its antigen is not identified. The receptor was derived from an adult in good health. This specimen was peripheral blood, taken on day 0 of AZD1222 vaccination. The genes are TRBV11-3 and TRBJ2-1; 15 positions match TRBD2. The DNA of the CDR3 is TGTGCCAGCAGCAGGACTAGCGGGGGGGCATACAATGAGCAGTTCTTC. It is translated as CASSRTSGGAYNEQFF.